The subject of this entry is one T cell receptor (beta chain). This sample is drawn from a study of blood T cell repertoires in COVID-19. V dropped 3 bases and J dropped 10 bases, with 4 bases sitting between them. The germline V gene encodes CDR1 DFQATT and CDR2 SNEGSKA (reference sequence). CDR3 length: 10 residues. Per the study methods: Researchers report that nucleated cell counts were estimated from reference gene primer amplification. This table comes from immunoSEQ multiplex PCR, and its TCRdb copy is limited to in-frame clones, with some not included. V, J and clone size derive from that table, while D and trimming were established from the DNA sequence. The sample consists of about 190,000 clones, roughly four fifths of them appearing once.

The gene calls are TRBV20-1 and TRBJ1-6; D is uncertain. The specimen sequenced was peripheral blood. The TCR comes from a woman between 35 and 50 years old with acute or convalescent COVID-19. CDR3 sequence: CSASSSPLHF. CDR3 nucleotide sequence: TGCAGTGCTAGTAGCTCACCCCTCCACTTT.